The 21 T cell receptor beta chains below all came from one sample that was sequenced in a study of shared clonotypes between healthy human individuals. The naive CD8 subset, CD45RO-negative cells positively selected for CCR7, excluded terminally differentiated effector memory CD45RA+ cells. This table comes from immunoSEQ multiplex PCR, and its TCRdb copy is limited to in-frame clones, with some not included. The repertoire has 1.5 million to 2.5 million clones, around 96% of them found once; the top ten carry 1.2%. The source material was naive CD8+ T cells sorted from blood. The receptor set was obtained from a man in his late teens or twenties in good health.

V gene TRBV30 combines with J gene TRBJ2-1; 8 bases match TRBD2. Germline CDR1 is GTSNPN and CDR2 is SVGIG (reference sequence). This CDR3 is built from 12 residues. V lost 7 bases and J lost 9; bases outside the gene matches: 8. CDR3 in amino acids: CASGGGWGEQFF. The CDR3 nucleotides read TGTGCCTCCGGGGGGGGCTGGGGTGAGCAGTTCTTC.

The chain links TRBV7-9 to TRBJ2-1; D gene ambiguous. V was pared by 6 bases and J by 5 bases, with 8 bases between. The CDR3 length is 12 residues. Germline-derived CDR1 and CDR2 are SEHNR and FQNEAQ (reference sequence). CDR3 in DNA: TGTGCCAGCAGTTCCAATGACAATGAGCAGTTCTTC. Its protein product is CASSSNDNEQFF.

The V gene is TRBV2, the J gene TRBJ2-3; the D gene is possibly TRBD2 (6 bases). V was cut by 5 bases and J by 2 bases, with 20 bases left in between. This CDR3 is 17 amino acids long. In germline, CDR1 is SNHLY, CDR2 FYNNEI. The CDR3 region is CASSFGTGLSATDTQYF. The CDR3, as DNA: TGTGCCAGCAGTTTTGGGACTGGACTTTCGGCCACAGATACGCAGTATTTT. The complete variable domain, with remaining parts taken from reference TRBV2 and TRBJ2-3, reads EPEVTQTPSHQVTQMGQEVILRCVPISNHLYFYWYRQILGQKVEFLVSFYNNEISEKSEIFDDQFSVERPDGSNFTLKIRSTKLEDSAMYFCASSFGTGLSATDTQYFGPGTRLTVL.

The CDR3 coding sequence is TGTGCCAGCAGCTTAGACTTTGCCACCGGCTACGAGCAGTACTTC. This gives the protein CASSLDFATGYEQYF. The chain links TRBV11-2 to TRBJ2-7; D gene unclear. The germline CDR1 and CDR2 sequences are SGHAT and FQNNGV. CDR3 length: 15 amino acids. Deletions cut 0 bases from V and 3 bases from J, with 12 bases between.

V is TRBV7-9 and J is TRBJ2-5; 7 bases map to TRBD1. Germline values: CDR1 SEHNR, CDR2 FQNEAQ (reference sequence). The length of the CDR3 is 16 residues. V was clipped by 5 bases and J by 2 bases; unmatched bases: 11. The CDR3 is CASSPRDRASQETQYF. Here the CDR3 DNA reads TGTGCCAGCAGCCCCCGGGACAGAGCTTCTCAAGAGACCCAGTACTTC.

This chain's CDR3 is CASRREVTLDEQYF. CDR3 DNA: TGCGCCAGCCGACGGGAGGTTACGCTAGACGAGCAGTACTTC. The chain links TRBV10-2 to TRBJ2-7, with TRBD2 identical over 7 bases. J gave up 5 bases and V 8 bases, and 12 bases lay outside the gene matches. The CDR3 is 14 amino acids. Germline V CDR1 and CDR2: WSHSY, SAAADI.

This clone appeared once. The chain joins TRBV5-1 to TRBJ1-2; possibly TRBD1 for D (5 bases). V gave up 3 bases and J gave up 4 bases, with 19 bases separating them. In germline, CDR1 is SGHRS, CDR2 YFSETQ. The CDR3 totals 16 residues. The CDR3 spells CASSSRGASGTYGYTF. CDR3 in DNA: TGCGCCAGCAGCTCCCGCGGCGCCTCCGGGACCTATGGCTACACCTTC. Looking up the rest from reference TRBV5-1 and TRBJ1-2 gives the full variable domain: KAGVTQTPRYLIKTRGQQVTLSCSPISGHRSVSWYQQTPGQGLQFLFEYFSETQRNKGNFPGRFSGRQFSNSRSEMNVSTLELGDSALYLCASSSRGASGTYGYTFGSGTRLTVV.

The gene calls are TRBV13 and TRBJ2-5; TRBD2 aligns across 13 bases. Germline CDR1 is PRHDT and CDR2 is FYEKMQ (reference sequence). The ends lost 5 bases at V and 5 bases at J; junction bases unmatched: 8. The CDR3 is 16 amino acids. The CDR3 here is CASSTRTSGSMETQYF. CDR3 sequence (DNA): TGTGCCAGCAGCACCCGGACTAGCGGGAGTATGGAGACCCAGTACTTC.

The CDR3 DNA reads as TGTGCCAGCAGTTGGACTAGCGGGGGGTTGGAGGAGACCCAGTACTTC. The encoded protein is CASSWTSGGLEETQYF. The V and J genes are TRBV5-4 and TRBJ2-5; 14 nucleotides line up with TRBD2. The CDR3 contains 16 residues. Trimming took 5 bases from V and 5 from J; bases not matched to a gene: 8. CDR1 SGHNT and CDR2 YYREEE come from the germline V gene (reference sequence).

The rearrangement uses TRBV7-9 and TRBJ2-1, with 9 nucleotides matching TRBD1. Trimming cost V 11 bases and J 0 bases; bases outside gene matches: 2. CDR1 SEHNR and CDR2 FQNEAQ come from the germline V gene (reference sequence). CDR3 length: 13 amino acids. CDR3: CAGQGTSYNEQFF. The CDR3 bases are TGTGCCGGACAGGGGACCTCCTACAATGAGCAGTTCTTC.

The chain couples TRBV30 to TRBJ2-7; D remains unclear. The CDR3 spans 14 residues. Germline loops: CDR1 GTSNPN, CDR2 SVGIG (reference sequence). Deletions cut 3 bases from V and 0 bases from J, with 12 bases between. CDR3 sequence (DNA): TGTGCCTGGAGCCTAGACGGACGCTCCTACGAGCAGTACTTC. Its translation is CAWSLDGRSYEQYF. Drawing the rest from reference TRBV30 and TRBJ2-7, the complete variable domain is SQTIHQWPATLVQPVGSPLSLECTVEGTSNPNLYWYRQAAGRGLQLLFYSVGIGQISSEVPQNLSASRPQDRQFILSSKKLLLSDSGFYLCAWSLDGRSYEQYFGPGTRLTVT.

The chain carries TRBV6-1 and TRBJ1-5, with D unclear. The CDR3 contains 16 residues. CDR1 is MNHNS, CDR2 SASEGT, per germline. V shed 1 base and J shed 3 bases, with 13 bases lying between them. In DNA form, the CDR3 reads TGTGCCAGCAGTGAAGAATGGGGAGGGCCCAATCAGCCCCAGCATTTT. Protein sequence: CASSEEWGGPNQPQHF.

The chain joins TRBV5-1 to TRBJ2-1; D gene unclear. CDR1 SGHRS and CDR2 YFSETQ come from the germline V gene. V was trimmed by 0 bases and J by 5 bases, leaving 3 bases between them. The CDR3 is 12 residues long. In DNA form, the CDR3 reads TGCGCCAGCAGCTTGGAGCACAATGAGCAGTTCTTC. Its translation: CASSLEHNEQFF.

Note on this clone: This same CDR3 is encoded by further DNA sequences in the sample. J is TRBJ2-5 and V is TRBV4-2, with 7 bases identical to TRBD2. CDR3 size: 15 residues. With V trimmed by 0 bases and J by 4 bases, 5 bases remained unmatched. Germline CDR1 and CDR2: LGHNA and YNFKEQ. The CDR3 DNA sequence: TGTGCCAGCAGCCAAGAGTGGGGCGGGGGAGAGACCCAGTACTTC. As protein: CASSQEWGGGETQYF.

The chain recombines TRBV2 with TRBJ2-6; D ambiguous. There are 20 residues in the CDR3. Germline V gene lookup returns CDR1 SNHLY and CDR2 FYNNEI. V was trimmed by 10 bases and J by 0 bases, leaving 28 bases between them. The CDR3 is CANSWVIGPSISSGANVLTF. The CDR3 DNA reads as TGTGCCAACTCTTGGGTTATTGGGCCTTCTATAAGCTCTGGGGCCAACGTCCTGACTTTC.

The chain joins TRBV28 to TRBJ1-6, with D unresolved. The CDR3 extends over 17 amino acids. V was pared by 7 bases and J by 4 bases, with 20 bases between. Germline CDR1 reads MDHEN; CDR2 reads SYDVKM. CDR3: CASIPIDGVLYNSPLHF. CDR3 bases: TGTGCCAGCATACCAATTGACGGGGTTCTTTATAATTCACCCCTCCACTTT.

The genes are TRBV6-1 and TRBJ2-7, with 7 bases matching TRBD1. Germline V gene sequence: CDR1 MNHNS, CDR2 SASEGT. The CDR3 runs 14 residues. V lost 5 bases to trimming and J lost 2 bases; unmatched junction nucleotides: 6. CDR3 sequence reads: CASSLFTGAYEQYF. The CDR3 DNA follows: TGTGCCAGCAGTTTATTCACAGGGGCCTACGAGCAGTACTTC.

The V call is TRBV28, the J call TRBJ2-3; no reliable D call. Looked up from germline, CDR1 is MDHEN and CDR2 is SYDVKM. The CDR3 runs to 14 residues. The germline V and J ends were trimmed by 9 bases and 1 base, with 14 bases remaining between them. Written as DNA, the CDR3 is TGTGCCAGTAAGCCCTCGGTACGCACAGATACGCAGTATTTT. Protein product: CASKPSVRTDTQYF.

The chain joins TRBV5-4 to TRBJ2-7; the match to TRBD2 covers 7 bases. The trim removed 0 bases at V and 7 bases at J, leaving 7 bases unmatched. Germline V gene sequence: CDR1 SGHNT, CDR2 YYREEE (reference sequence). The CDR3 consists of 14 residues. The CDR3 region is CASSLAPAGREQYF. The CDR3 coding sequence is TGTGCCAGCAGCTTGGCTCCAGCGGGGCGGGAGCAGTACTTC.

The genes are TRBV10-2 and TRBJ2-2, with 11 bases fitting TRBD2. Looked up from germline, CDR1 is WSHSY and CDR2 is SAAADI. The trim removed 7 bases at V and 5 bases at J, leaving 3 bases unmatched. This CDR3 is built from 14 residues. The CDR3 region is CASTLAGGTGELFF. The CDR3 region has the DNA TGCGCCAGCACCCTAGCGGGGGGTACCGGGGAGCTGTTTTTT.

The J gene is TRBJ2-5, the V gene TRBV12-5; TRBD2 aligns across 11 bases. The V gene end was trimmed by 4 bases and the J gene end by 2 bases; junction bases not matched to a gene: 6. Germline values: CDR1 LGHNT, CDR2 FRNRAP. CDR3 length: 16 amino acids. The CDR3 reads CASGSPLAGEQETQYF. DNA for the CDR3: TGTGCTAGTGGTTCCCCACTAGCGGGAGAGCAAGAGACCCAGTACTTC.